This TCR beta chain was observed in a study of cytomegalovirus exposure and HLA in healthy donors. Study observations and caveats: A previous analysis found most TCR beta V segments productive roughly 87% or roughly 30% of the time. The investigators catalogued 150 to 200 TCR beta chains as cytomegalovirus-associated. Further analysis was carried out later, and it showed several of the most significant clusters appearing linked to common viral pathogens.

Trimming took off 2 bases at V and 3 bases at J, with 10 bases between the two ends. The CDR3 is 15 amino acids. Germline loops: CDR1 SNHLY, CDR2 FYNNEI. Comment on this clone: Its antigen remains unidentified.

PCR was performed using 60 Vbeta and 13 Jbeta primers. Profiled with immunoSEQ multiplex PCR; TCRdb holds only in-frame clones, not every one. This sample has roughly 150,000 clones, with over 65% found just once. Unrecorded immune exposure was likely among donors, who were nominally healthy when sampled. This receptor was taken from a young man in good health and CMV-seropositive. The J gene is TRBJ2-2, the V gene TRBV2; no firm D call. Sample: PBMCs. Here the CDR3 reads CASSESGEDTGELFF. CDR3 nucleotides: TGTGCCAGCAGTGAAAGTGGCGAGGACACCGGGGAGCTGTTTTTT.